The 21 T cell receptor beta chains below were found in one sample sequenced in a study of blood T cell repertoires in COVID-19. Here immunoSEQ multiplex PCR was the method, and the copy in TCRdb shows in-frame clones only, minus some. The sample includes some 200,000 clones, roughly four fifths of them seen just once. The material sequenced was PBMCs or T cells enriched from blood (not recorded which). All receptors come from a man aged 35-49 years who had recovered from COVID-19.

This clone was seen a single time. V usage is TRBV5-4 and J usage is TRBJ2-2; no clear D gene. Between the trimmed V and J ends, which lost 2 bases and 6 bases, there was a span of 11 bases. There are 14 residues in the CDR3. CDR1 is SGHNT, CDR2 YYREEE, per germline (reference sequence). The CDR3 region is CASSFDTPPGELFF. Here the CDR3 DNA reads TGTGCCAGCAGCTTTGACACCCCCCCCGGGGAGCTGTTTTTT.

The CDR3 is CASSSSASGRWLNEQFF. CDR3 DNA sequence: TGTGCCAGCAGTTCTTCCGCTAGCGGGAGGTGGTTAAATGAGCAGTTCTTC. The chain has TRBV28 and TRBJ2-1; the match to TRBD2 covers 11 bases. Trimming removed 4 bases from V and 7 bases from J; junction bases left unmatched: 12. CDR1 is MDHEN, CDR2 SYDVKM, per germline. CDR3 length equals 17 residues.

The J gene is TRBJ2-7, the V gene TRBV6-1; a weak D match, TRBD1 (5 bases). Germline CDR1 reads MNHNS; CDR2 reads SASEGT. The CDR3 is 15 residues long. Trimming removed 3 bases from V and 3 bases from J, with 15 bases in between. CDR3 in DNA: TGTGCCAGCAGTGACCCCAGGGAATTACTCTACGAGCAGTACGTC. Protein sequence: CASSDPRELLYEQYV.

As DNA, the CDR3 is TGTGCCAGCAGCGTAAGTGGGGGGGACGCGAACACTGAAGCTTTCTTT. It yields the protein CASSVSGGDANTEAFF. The V and J genes are TRBV9 and TRBJ1-1; D is perhaps TRBD1 (5 bases). The CDR3 extends over 16 amino acids. Per the germline V gene, CDR1 is SGDLS and CDR2 is YYNGEE. Trimming pared 1 base from V and 1 base from J, leaving 14 bases between.

The chain is built from TRBV5-4 and TRBJ1-1; 9 nucleotides agree with TRBD1. This CDR3 is built from 16 residues. J lost 0 bases, V lost 4 bases, and 7 bases had no gene match. Germline CDR1 and CDR2: SGHNT and YYREEE (reference sequence). The CDR3 DNA reads as TGTGCCAGCAGCCTCTACAGGGGGCAAATGAACACTGAAGCTTTCTTT. It yields the protein CASSLYRGQMNTEAFF.

The genes are TRBV18 and TRBJ1-5, with 8 bases lining up with TRBD1. The germline V gene has CDR1 KGHSH and CDR2 LQKENI. V gave up 3 bases and J gave up 1 base; unmatched junction bases: 2. CDR3 size: 15 residues. The CDR3 DNA reads as TGTGCCAGCTCACCGGGACAGGTGAGCAATCAGCCCCAGCATTTT. Translated: CASSPGQVSNQPQHF.

The chain joins TRBV12-3 or TRBV12-4 to TRBJ1-5, with D hard to call. This CDR3 spans 13 amino acids. Trimming stripped 4 bases from V and 7 bases from J, with 11 bases between. The DNA for the CDR3 is TGTGCCAGCAGTTATCAGGTCGACCAGCCCCAGCATTTT. Protein: CASSYQVDQPQHF.

The rearrangement uses TRBV7-8 and TRBJ1-2; 9 bases are shared with TRBD1. The V segment lost 3 bases and the J segment 4 bases; nucleotides outside the gene matches: 6. Germline CDR1 is SGHVS and CDR2 is FQNEAQ. The CDR3 covers 15 residues. CDR3 in DNA: TGTGCCAGCAGCTTCGCCGGGACAGGGATCTATGGCTACACCTTC. Amino acid sequence: CASSFAGTGIYGYTF.

This clone came up once. The rearrangement uses TRBV7-2 and TRBJ2-5, with TRBD2 matching 9 bases. This CDR3 has 16 amino acids. Germline V lookup: CDR1 SGHTA, CDR2 FQGNSA. V shed 4 bases and J 3 bases; nucleotides not matched to a gene: 9. This chain's CDR3 is CASSWWRLADEETQYF. In nucleotides, the CDR3 is TGTGCCAGCAGCTGGTGGAGACTAGCGGATGAAGAGACCCAGTACTTC.

The V gene is TRBV6-5, the J gene TRBJ2-3; the match to TRBD2 covers 7 bases. Germline CDR1 is MNHEY and CDR2 is SVGAGI. J gave up 7 bases and V 6 bases, and 1 base lay outside the gene matches. There are 11 residues in the CDR3. The CDR3 loop reads CASSGRNTQYF. DNA for the CDR3: TGTGCCAGCAGCGGGAGGAATACGCAGTATTTT.

The count of this clone is one. The sample has other DNA sequences that encode this CDR3 too. This chain uses TRBV6-2 or TRBV6-3 with TRBJ2-7; 7 bases are shared with TRBD1. J lost 4 bases, V lost 2 bases, and 5 bases had no gene match. This CDR3 comprises 14 residues. CDR1 is MNHEY, CDR2 SVGEGT, per germline. CDR3 nucleotide sequence: TGTGCCAGCAGTTACAACAGGGGCCCTTACGAGCAGTACTTC. Amino acid sequence: CASSYNRGPYEQYF.

The chain couples TRBV6-1 to TRBJ1-2, with TRBD1 identical over 7 bases. Trimming cost V 0 bases and J 5 bases; bases outside gene matches: 6. The CDR3 covers 15 residues. Germline V CDR1 and CDR2: MNHNS, SASEGT. CDR3 amino acids: CASSEAGTAPYGYTF. The DNA for the CDR3 is TGTGCCAGCAGTGAAGCGGGGACAGCGCCTTATGGCTACACCTTC.

The J gene is TRBJ1-1, the V gene TRBV4-2; D is possibly TRBD1 (6 bases). The CDR3 contains 13 residues. Germline V gene lookup returns CDR1 LGHNA and CDR2 YNFKEQ. Trimming removed 1 base at V and 8 bases at J, with 11 bases between. CDR3 amino acids: CASSQVQGREAFF. The CDR3 DNA follows: TGTGCCAGCAGCCAAGTCCAGGGGCGGGAAGCTTTCTTT.

This chain connects TRBV6-5 to TRBJ2-7; perhaps TRBD1 as D (6 bases). This CDR3 contains 13 residues. Germline CDR1 reads MNHEY; CDR2 reads SVGAGI. With 9 bases removed from V and 0 bases from J, the gap between germline ends came to 12 bases. The CDR3 DNA reads TGTGCCAGTGGAACAGGGTACTCCTACGAGCAGTACTTC. This encodes CASGTGYSYEQYF.

The V gene is TRBV7-2, the J gene TRBJ1-3; D may be TRBD1 (5 bases). Trimming took off 3 bases at V and 2 bases at J, with 8 bases between the two ends. The CDR3 has 14 residues. Germline V gene sequence: CDR1 SGHTA, CDR2 FQGNSA. CDR3 nucleotide sequence: TGTGCCAGCAGCTTCGGAGGGGCTGGAAACACCATATATTTT. Its translation is CASSFGGAGNTIYF.

The gene calls are TRBV11-2 and TRBJ1-3, with 11 bases that match TRBD1. The J segment lost 10 bases and the V segment lost 5 bases, leaving 13 bases of the junction unmatched. The CDR3 totals 16 residues. The germline V gene has CDR1 SGHAT and CDR2 FQNNGV. In DNA form, the CDR3 reads TGTGCCAGCAGCATTAACGGCCGGGACAGGGGGTTTACCATATATTTT. Translating gives CASSINGRDRGFTIYF.

The chain employs TRBV6-2 or TRBV6-3 and TRBJ1-1, with D uncertain. V was clipped by 2 bases and J by 11 bases, with 15 bases between them. The CDR3 consists of 13 residues. Germline V gene sequence: CDR1 MNHEY, CDR2 SVGEGT. The CDR3: CASSYPTQYRAFF. Written as DNA, the CDR3 is TGTGCCAGCAGTTACCCGACACAGTACCGGGCTTTCTTT.

The table lists this clone with a count of one. The chain joins TRBV7-3 to TRBJ2-7; no clear D gene. This CDR3 has 10 residues. The germline V gene has CDR1 SGHTA and CDR2 FQGTGA. Trimming pared 6 bases from V and 3 bases from J, leaving 3 bases between. This chain's CDR3 is CASSHYEQYV. In DNA form, the CDR3 reads TGTGCCAGCAGTCACTACGAGCAGTACGTC.

The sample holds one count of this clone. The J gene is TRBJ1-1, the V gene TRBV27; weak D call: TRBD1 (5 bases). Germline assignment: CDR1 MNHEY and CDR2 SMNVEV (reference sequence). V lost 5 bases, J lost 5 bases, and 15 bases lay in between. The CDR3 is 14 amino acids. The CDR3 loop is CASSLRAGLTEAFF. CDR3 bases: TGTGCCAGCAGTCTCCGGGCAGGGCTAACTGAAGCTTTCTTT.

The chain links TRBV29-1 to TRBJ2-3; possibly TRBD2 for D (6 bases). From germline, CDR1 is SQVTM and CDR2 ANQGSEA. This CDR3 is 15 amino acids long. Trimming removed 7 bases at V and 4 bases at J, with 21 bases between. In DNA form, the CDR3 reads TGCAGCGCCGATCCTGAGCGGGCCGGTCCAGATACGCAGTATTTT. Its protein product is CSADPERAGPDTQYF.

The chain carries TRBV7-3 and TRBJ1-1; TRBD1 agrees at 8 bases. The ends lost 4 bases at V and 11 bases at J; junction bases unmatched: 6. This CDR3 contains 12 residues. CDR1 is SGHTA, CDR2 FQGTGA, per germline. The CDR3 here is CASSSGQGPAFF. The CDR3 nucleotides read TGTGCCAGCAGCTCCGGACAGGGCCCGGCTTTCTTT.